The rows below give T cell receptor beta chains drawn from one sample of a study of blood T cells in healthy people across ages. TCRdb re-called the 5' RACE reads through MiXCR, storing one row per CDR3 protein. The table has about 930,000 distinct CDR3 sequences, approximately 32% seen once; the top ten hold around 9.6%. This sample also appeared in a second study, on T cells of mothers and their children.

Sequenced input: blood. The receptors here all came from a woman aged 40 to 50 in good health. Both conserved end residues are part of each CDR3. Each record gives: J gene, clone size, D gene, V gene, CDR3 protein, CDR3 DNA. The D gene is left open where the match is weak. Expanded clones get a size class; other rows say once, few or many, or leave the size out.

>TRBJ2-5|.|TRBD1|TRBV5-4
CASSSVGDRGVTQYF
TGTGCCAGCAGCTCTGTGGGGGACAGGGGTGTGACCCAGTACTTC
>TRBJ2-7|few|TRBD2|TRBV20-1
CSARSRERGSSYEQYF
TGCAGTGCTAGATCGAGGGAGCGGGGAAGCTCCTACGAGCAGTACTTC
>TRBJ1-2|few|.|TRBV7-9
CASSEGSNYGYTF
TGTGCCAGCAGCGAGGGAAGTAACTATGGCTACACCTTC
>TRBJ2-5|many|TRBD2|TRBV7-2
CASRRLAGGRETQYF
TGTGCCAGCAGGAGACTAGCGGGGGGCCGGGAGACCCAGTACTTC
>TRBJ2-3|many|TRBD1|TRBV29-1
CSTGQGTTQYF
TGCAGCACGGGACAGGGGACAACGCAGTATTTT
>TRBJ2-1|.|TRBD2|TRBV2
CASSASGTSGGGGFF
TGTGCCAGCAGTGCATCCGGGACTAGCGGGGGTGGGGGGTTCTTC
>TRBJ2-5|.|.|TRBV5-1
CASSALSLRSGTGETQYF
TGCGCCAGCAGCGCCCTATCCTTAAGGTCTGGGACCGGGGAGACCCAGTACTTC
>TRBJ2-5|once|.|TRBV7-8
CASSKTEETQYF
TGTGCCAGCAGCAAAACGGAAGAGACCCAGTACTTC
>TRBJ2-7|.|TRBD1|TRBV7-2
CASSLDRRHNEQYF
TGTGCCAGCAGCCTGGACAGGAGGCATAACGAGCAGTACTTC
>TRBJ2-5|many|TRBD2|TRBV7-9
CASTPGGQETQYF
TGTGCCAGCACCCCGGGGGGACAAGAGACCCAGTACTTC
>TRBJ2-3|.|TRBD1|TRBV27
CASSLQGAKDTQYF
TGTGCCAGCAGTTTACAGGGGGCCAAAGATACGCAGTATTTT
>TRBJ2-7|many|TRBD1|TRBV28
CASSWTGGPYEQYF
TGTGCCAGCAGTTGGACAGGGGGTCCGTACGAGCAGTACTTC
>TRBJ2-5|.|.|TRBV9
CASRSPDPVETQYF
TGTGCCAGCAGGTCCCCAGACCCGGTGGAGACCCAGTACTTC
>TRBJ2-7|.|.|TRBV3-1
CASRQKDSSGGNEQCF
TGTGCCAGCAGGCAGAAGGACAGTTCAGGTGGGAACGAGCAGTGCTTC
>TRBJ2-1|.|TRBD2|TRBV7-9
CASRSAGGPEEQFF
TGTGCCAGCAGATCCGCGGGGGGGCCGGAGGAGCAGTTCTTC
>TRBJ1-2|few|TRBD1|TRBV24-1
CATSPRQGGYGYTF
TGTGCCACTTCCCCCCGACAGGGAGGTTATGGCTACACCTTC
>TRBJ2-6|.|.|TRBV3-1
CASSQDRRRANVLTF
TGTGCCAGCAGCCAAGATCGGCGTCGGGCCAACGTCCTGACTTTC
>TRBJ1-4|many|.|TRBV12-3/TRBV12-4
CASSLRQVNEKLFF
TGTGCCAGCAGTTTACGACAGGTTAATGAAAAACTGTTTTTT
>TRBJ1-2|.|.|TRBV7-9
CASSLTQGDGYTF
TGTGCCAGCAGCTTAACTCAGGGCGATGGCTACACCTTC
>TRBJ2-7|many|.|TRBV10-3
CAISSGQKYEQYF
TGTGCCATCAGTTCTGGACAAAAGTACGAGCAGTACTTC
>TRBJ1-1|.|.|TRBV19
CASSIKDGGATEAFF
TGTGCCAGTAGTATCAAAGACGGGGGGGCCACTGAAGCTTTCTTT
>TRBJ2-3|.|TRBD2|TRBV7-3
CASSLSPGLAGGPPDTQYF
TGTGCCAGCAGCTTAAGCCCGGGACTAGCGGGGGGGCCACCAGATACGCAGTATTTT
>TRBJ2-7|few|TRBD1|TRBV5-4
CASSWPGDRLNEQYF
TGTGCCAGCAGCTGGCCGGGGGACAGGCTCAACGAGCAGTACTTC
>TRBJ2-7|many|.|TRBV27
CASSLGGSYTYEQYF
TGTGCCAGCAGTTTGGGGGGTTCCTATACCTACGAGCAGTACTTC
>TRBJ1-5|.|.|TRBV7-2
CASSLAGGYSNQPQHF
TGTGCCAGCAGCTTAGCAGGGGGTTACAGCAATCAGCCCCAGCATTTT
>TRBJ1-2|.|TRBD1|TRBV7-2
CASSPDRVGYTF
TGTGCCAGCAGCCCAGACAGGGTAGGCTACACCTTC
>TRBJ2-6|few|.|TRBV9
CASSPGAVVGGANVLTF
TGTGCCAGCAGCCCTGGAGCCGTGGTGGGGGGGGCCAACGTCCTGACTTTC
>TRBJ1-4|many|.|TRBV28
CASSLIGQAEKLFF
TGTGCCAGCAGTTTAATTGGGCAGGCTGAAAAACTGTTTTTT
>TRBJ1-5|many|.|TRBV20-1
CSALMEGQGQPQHF
TGCAGTGCTTTAATGGAGGGCCAGGGACAGCCCCAGCATTTT
>TRBJ1-1|.|.|TRBV18
CASSPGAETEAFF
TGTGCCAGCTCACCAGGGGCGGAAACTGAAGCTTTCTTT
>TRBJ1-1|few|.|TRBV29-1
CSVTIPGITEAFF
TGCAGCGTTACTATCCCAGGCATCACTGAAGCTTTCTTT
>TRBJ2-7|.|.|TRBV5-6
CASSIPTGYNEQYF
TGTGCCAGCAGCATCCCGACAGGCTACAATGAGCAGTACTTC
>TRBJ1-5|few|.|TRBV5-1
CASSVYRDSSNQPQHF
TGCGCCAGCAGCGTATACAGGGATAGTAGCAATCAGCCCCAGCATTTT
>TRBJ1-1|few|TRBD1|TRBV3-1
CASSPGTGFTEAFF
TGTGCCAGCAGCCCCGGGACAGGGTTCACTGAAGCTTTCTTT
>TRBJ2-1|few|.|TRBV7-6
CASSQRIYRGQNNEQFF
TGTGCCAGCAGCCAGAGGATTTATCGTGGGCAGAACAATGAGCAGTTCTTC
>TRBJ2-5|many|.|TRBV28
CASSSPYRGGKETQYF
TGTGCCAGCAGTTCCCCGTACCGGGGCGGTAAAGAGACCCAGTACTTC
>TRBJ2-7|few|.|TRBV28
CASYAGAAVSYEQYF
TGTGCCAGCTACGCTGGGGCAGCAGTCTCCTACGAGCAGTACTTC
>TRBJ2-7|many|.|TRBV29-1
CSVETQGYEQYF
TGCAGCGTTGAAACGCAGGGTTACGAGCAGTACTTC
>TRBJ2-7|.|.|TRBV7-2
CASSLAGTSYYEQYF
TGTGCCAGCAGCTTAGCTGGCACCTCCTACTACGAGCAGTACTTC
>TRBJ1-1|few|.|TRBV11-1
CASTLTRNTEAFF
TGTGCCAGCACCCTTACAAGGAACACTGAAGCTTTCTTT
>TRBJ1-5|.|TRBD1|TRBV6-6
CASRRQGYNQPQHF
TGTGCCAGCAGGCGACAGGGCTACAATCAGCCCCAGCATTTT
>TRBJ2-1|few|TRBD2|TRBV4-1
CASSQAGLDYDEQFF
TGCGCCAGCAGCCAAGCGGGACTAGACTACGATGAGCAGTTCTTC
>TRBJ2-7|medium-sized|.|TRBV9
CASSVGGELQQYF
TGTGCCAGCAGCGTAGGAGGGGAGCTCCAGCAGTACTTC
>TRBJ2-4|many|TRBD2|TRBV6-1
CATSGGSKNIQYF
TGTGCCACTAGCGGGGGCAGCAAAAACATTCAGTACTTC
>TRBJ1-1|many|TRBD1|TRBV20-1
CSASNPGGANTEAFF
TGCAGTGCTAGTAATCCAGGGGGCGCGAACACTGAAGCTTTCTTT
>TRBJ2-7|few|.|TRBV4-3
CASSRDLSHYEQYF
TGCGCCAGCAGCCGAGATCTCTCGCACTACGAGCAGTACTTC
>TRBJ2-1|many|.|TRBV29-1
CSVEAGYYSNEQFF
TGCAGCGTTGAAGCCGGGTACTACAGCAATGAGCAGTTCTTC
>TRBJ2-3|few|.|TRBV24-1
CATSNSRDPRSTDTQYF
TGTGCCACCAGTAACAGCCGGGACCCAAGAAGCACAGATACGCAGTATTTT
>TRBJ2-5|many|TRBD1|TRBV7-2
CASSLETGGYETQYF
TGTGCCAGCAGCTTGGAGACAGGGGGTTATGAGACCCAGTACTTC
>TRBJ2-7|many|.|TRBV7-8
CASSLATGIYEQYF
TGTGCCAGCAGCTTAGCGACAGGTATCTACGAGCAGTACTTC